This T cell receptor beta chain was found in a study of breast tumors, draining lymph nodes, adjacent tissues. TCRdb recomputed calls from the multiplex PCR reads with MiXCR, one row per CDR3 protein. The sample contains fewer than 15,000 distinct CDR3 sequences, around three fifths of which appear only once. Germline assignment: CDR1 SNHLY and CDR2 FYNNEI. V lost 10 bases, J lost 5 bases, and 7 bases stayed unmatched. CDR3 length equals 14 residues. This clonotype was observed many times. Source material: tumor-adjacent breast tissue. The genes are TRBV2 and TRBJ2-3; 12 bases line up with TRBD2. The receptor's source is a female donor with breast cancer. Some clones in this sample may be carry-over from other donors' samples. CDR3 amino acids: CAILAGGWGDTQYF. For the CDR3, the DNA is TGTGCCATTCTAGCGGGAGGGTGGGGAGATACGCAGTATTTT.